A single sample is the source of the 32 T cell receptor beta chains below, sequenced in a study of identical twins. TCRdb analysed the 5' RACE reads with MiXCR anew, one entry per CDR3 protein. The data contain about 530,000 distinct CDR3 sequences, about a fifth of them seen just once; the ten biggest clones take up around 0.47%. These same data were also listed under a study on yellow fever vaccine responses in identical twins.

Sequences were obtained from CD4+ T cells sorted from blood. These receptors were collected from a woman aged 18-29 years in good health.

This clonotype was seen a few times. Here the CDR3 DNA reads TGCAGTGCTAGCAACACCGGGACAGGAAAAACCGGGGAGCTGTTTTTT. Protein sequence: CSASNTGTGKTGELFF. The chain recombines TRBV20-1 with TRBJ2-2, with TRBD1 matching over 8 bases. CDR3 length: 16 amino acids. From germline, CDR1 is DFQATT and CDR2 SNEGSKA (reference sequence). Trimming at V came to 3 bases and at J to 5 bases, leaving 11 bases not matched to a gene.

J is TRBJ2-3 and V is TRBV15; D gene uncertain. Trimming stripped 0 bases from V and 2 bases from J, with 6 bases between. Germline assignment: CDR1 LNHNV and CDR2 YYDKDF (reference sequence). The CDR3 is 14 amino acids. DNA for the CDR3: TGTGCCACCAGCAGAGAAACAACCACAGATACGCAGTATTTT. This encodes CATSRETTTDTQYF.

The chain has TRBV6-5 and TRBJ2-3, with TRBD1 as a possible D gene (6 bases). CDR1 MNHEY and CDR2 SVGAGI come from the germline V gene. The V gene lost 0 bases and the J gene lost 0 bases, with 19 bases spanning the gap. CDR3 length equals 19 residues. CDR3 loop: CASSYSPPGHRTSTDTQYF. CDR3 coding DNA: TGTGCCAGCAGTTACTCTCCTCCGGGACATCGAACTAGCACAGATACGCAGTATTTT.

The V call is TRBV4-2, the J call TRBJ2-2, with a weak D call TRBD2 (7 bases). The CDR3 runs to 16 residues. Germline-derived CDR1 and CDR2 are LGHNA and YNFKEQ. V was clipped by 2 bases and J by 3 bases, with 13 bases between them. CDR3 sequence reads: CASSQHGGAHTGELFF. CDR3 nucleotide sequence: TGTGCCAGCAGCCAACATGGGGGGGCCCACACCGGGGAGCTGTTTTTT.

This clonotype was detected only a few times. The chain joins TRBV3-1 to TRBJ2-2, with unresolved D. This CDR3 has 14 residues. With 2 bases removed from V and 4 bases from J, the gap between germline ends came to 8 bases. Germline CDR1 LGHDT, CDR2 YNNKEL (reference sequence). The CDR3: CASSQFSITGELFF. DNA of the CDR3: TGTGCCAGCAGCCAATTCTCTATCACCGGGGAGCTGTTTTTT.

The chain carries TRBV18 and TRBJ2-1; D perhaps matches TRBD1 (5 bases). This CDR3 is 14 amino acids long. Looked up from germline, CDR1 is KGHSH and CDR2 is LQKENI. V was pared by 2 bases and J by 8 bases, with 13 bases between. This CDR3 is CASSPGKGLYEQFF. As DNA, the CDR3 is TGTGCCAGCTCACCAGGGAAGGGGCTCTATGAGCAGTTCTTC.

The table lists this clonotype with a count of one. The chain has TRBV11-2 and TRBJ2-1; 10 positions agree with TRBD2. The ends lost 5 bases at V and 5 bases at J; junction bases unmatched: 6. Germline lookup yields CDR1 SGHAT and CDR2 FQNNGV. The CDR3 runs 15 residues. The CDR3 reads CASSGEGLANNEQFF. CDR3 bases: TGTGCCAGCAGCGGCGAGGGACTAGCGAACAATGAGCAGTTCTTC. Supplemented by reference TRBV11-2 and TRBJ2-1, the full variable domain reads EAGVAQSPRYKIIEKRQSVAFWCNPISGHATLYWYQQILGQGPKLLIQFQNNGVVDDSQLPKDRFSAERLKGVDSTLKIQPAKLEDSAVYLCASSGEGLANNEQFFGPGTRLTVL.

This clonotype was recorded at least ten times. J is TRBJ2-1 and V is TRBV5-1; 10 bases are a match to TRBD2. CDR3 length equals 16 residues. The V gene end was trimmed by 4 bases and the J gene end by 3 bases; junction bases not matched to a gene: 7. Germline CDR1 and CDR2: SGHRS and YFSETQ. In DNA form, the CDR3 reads TGCGCCAGCAGCCTTCGGCTAGCGGGAGACTACAATGAGCAGTTCTTC. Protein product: CASSLRLAGDYNEQFF.

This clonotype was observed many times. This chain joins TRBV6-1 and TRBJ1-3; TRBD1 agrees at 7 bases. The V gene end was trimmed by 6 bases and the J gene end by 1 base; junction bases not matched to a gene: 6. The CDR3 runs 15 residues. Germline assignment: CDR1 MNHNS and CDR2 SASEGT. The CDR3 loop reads CASSPGTESGNTIYF. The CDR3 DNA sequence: TGTGCCAGCAGCCCCGGGACAGAGTCTGGAAACACCATATATTTT.

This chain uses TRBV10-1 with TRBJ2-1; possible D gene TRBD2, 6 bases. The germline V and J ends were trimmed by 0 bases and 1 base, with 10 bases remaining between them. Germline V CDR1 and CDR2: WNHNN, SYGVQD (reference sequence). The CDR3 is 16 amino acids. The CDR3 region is CASSESTGGSYNEQFF. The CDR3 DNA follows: TGCGCCAGCAGTGAGTCGACTGGGGGGTCCTACAATGAGCAGTTCTTC.

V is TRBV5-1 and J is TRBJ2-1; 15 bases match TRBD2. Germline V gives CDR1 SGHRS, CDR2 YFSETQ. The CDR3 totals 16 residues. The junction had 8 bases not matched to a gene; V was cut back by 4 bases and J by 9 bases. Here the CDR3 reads CASSGGLAGGPAEQFF. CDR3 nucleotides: TGCGCCAGCAGCGGCGGACTAGCGGGAGGGCCTGCTGAGCAGTTCTTC.

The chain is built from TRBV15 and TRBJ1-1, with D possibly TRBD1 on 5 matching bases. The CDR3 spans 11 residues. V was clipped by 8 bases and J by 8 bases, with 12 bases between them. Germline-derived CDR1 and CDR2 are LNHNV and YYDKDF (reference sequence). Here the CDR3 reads CATRGVGEAFF. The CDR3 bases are TGTGCCACCCGAGGGGTTGGGGAAGCTTTCTTT.

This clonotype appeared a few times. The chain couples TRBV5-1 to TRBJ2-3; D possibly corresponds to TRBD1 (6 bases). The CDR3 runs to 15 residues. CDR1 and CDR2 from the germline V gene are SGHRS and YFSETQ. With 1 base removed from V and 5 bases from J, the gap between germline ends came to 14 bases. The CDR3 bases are TGCGCCAGCAGCTTGTCCGGGACAATAGGAGATACGCAGTATTTT. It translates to CASSLSGTIGDTQYF.

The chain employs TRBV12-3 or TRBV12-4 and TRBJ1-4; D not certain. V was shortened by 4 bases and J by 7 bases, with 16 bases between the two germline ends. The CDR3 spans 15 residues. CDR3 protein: CASSSSGFVGEKLFF. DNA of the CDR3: TGTGCCAGCAGTTCATCGGGTTTCGTGGGTGAAAAACTGTTTTTT.

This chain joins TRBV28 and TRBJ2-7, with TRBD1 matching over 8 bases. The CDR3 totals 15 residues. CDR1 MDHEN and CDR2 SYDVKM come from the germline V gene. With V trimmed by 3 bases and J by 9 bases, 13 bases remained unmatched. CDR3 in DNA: TGTGCCAGCAGTTTCTCCTCGCGGACAGGGAACGGGCAGTACGTC. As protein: CASSFSSRTGNGQYV.

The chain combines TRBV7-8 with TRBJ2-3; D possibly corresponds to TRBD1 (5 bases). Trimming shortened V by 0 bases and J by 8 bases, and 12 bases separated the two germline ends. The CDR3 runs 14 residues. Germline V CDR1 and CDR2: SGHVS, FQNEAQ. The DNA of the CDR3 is TGTGCCAGCAGCTTAGCGCCAGATAGGGGTACGCAGTATTTT. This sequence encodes CASSLAPDRGTQYF.

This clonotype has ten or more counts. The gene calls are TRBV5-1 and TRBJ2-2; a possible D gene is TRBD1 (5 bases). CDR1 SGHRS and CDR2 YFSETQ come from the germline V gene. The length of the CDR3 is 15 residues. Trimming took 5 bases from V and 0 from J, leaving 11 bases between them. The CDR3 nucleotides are TGCGCCAGCAGAGAGGCAGGGACGAACACCGGGGAGCTGTTTTTT. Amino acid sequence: CASREAGTNTGELFF.

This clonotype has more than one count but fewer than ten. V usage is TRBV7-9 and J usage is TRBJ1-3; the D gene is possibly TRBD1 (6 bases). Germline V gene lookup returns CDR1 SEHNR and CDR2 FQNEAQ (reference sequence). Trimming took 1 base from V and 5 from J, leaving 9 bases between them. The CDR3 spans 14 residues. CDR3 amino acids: CASSLETGRNTIYF. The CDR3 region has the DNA TGTGCCAGCAGCTTAGAAACAGGGCGAAACACCATATATTTT.

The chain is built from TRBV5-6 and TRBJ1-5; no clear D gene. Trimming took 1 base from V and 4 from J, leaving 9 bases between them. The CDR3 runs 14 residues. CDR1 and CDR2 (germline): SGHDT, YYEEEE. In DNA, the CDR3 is TGTGCCAGCAGCTTGAAGGCATTTAATCAGCCCCAGCATTTT. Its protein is CASSLKAFNQPQHF.

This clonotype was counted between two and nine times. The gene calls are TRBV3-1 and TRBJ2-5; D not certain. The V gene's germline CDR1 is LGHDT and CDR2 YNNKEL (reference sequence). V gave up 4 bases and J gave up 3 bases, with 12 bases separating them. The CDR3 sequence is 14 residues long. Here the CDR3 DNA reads TGTGCCAGCAGCCCCTCTAGGGTAAAAGAGACCCAGTACTTC. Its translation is CASSPSRVKETQYF.

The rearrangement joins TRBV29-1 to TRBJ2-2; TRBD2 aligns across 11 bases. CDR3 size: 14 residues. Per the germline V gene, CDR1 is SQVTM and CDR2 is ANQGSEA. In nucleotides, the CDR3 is TGCAAGCATAGCGGGAGGGCCGTCGCCGGGGAGCTGTTTTTT. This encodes CKHSGRAVAGELFF.

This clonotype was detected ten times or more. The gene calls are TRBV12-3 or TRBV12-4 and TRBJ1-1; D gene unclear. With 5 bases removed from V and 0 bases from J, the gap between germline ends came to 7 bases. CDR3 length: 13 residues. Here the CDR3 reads CASSPSVNTEAFF. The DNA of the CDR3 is TGTGCCAGCAGTCCGTCAGTGAACACTGAAGCTTTCTTT.

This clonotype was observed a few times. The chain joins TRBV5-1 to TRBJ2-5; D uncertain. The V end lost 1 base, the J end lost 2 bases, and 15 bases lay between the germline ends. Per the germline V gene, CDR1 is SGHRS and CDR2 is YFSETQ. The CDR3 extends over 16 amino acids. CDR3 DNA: TGCGCCAGCAGCTTGTATGTAAGCGTAAATCAAGAGACCCAGTACTTC. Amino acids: CASSLYVSVNQETQYF.

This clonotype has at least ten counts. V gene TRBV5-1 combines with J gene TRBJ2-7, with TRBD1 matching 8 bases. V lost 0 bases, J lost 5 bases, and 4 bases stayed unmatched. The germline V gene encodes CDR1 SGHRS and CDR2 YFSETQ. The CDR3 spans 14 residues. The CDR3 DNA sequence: TGCGCCAGCAGCTTGGAGCAGGGGGCCCACGAGCAGTACTTC. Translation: CASSLEQGAHEQYF.

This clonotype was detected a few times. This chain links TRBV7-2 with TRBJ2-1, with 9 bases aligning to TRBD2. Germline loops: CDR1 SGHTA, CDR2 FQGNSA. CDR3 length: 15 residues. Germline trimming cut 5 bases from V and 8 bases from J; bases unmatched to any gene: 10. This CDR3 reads CASSMTSGLAHEQFF. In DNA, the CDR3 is TGTGCCAGCAGCATGACTAGCGGCCTGGCCCATGAGCAGTTCTTC.

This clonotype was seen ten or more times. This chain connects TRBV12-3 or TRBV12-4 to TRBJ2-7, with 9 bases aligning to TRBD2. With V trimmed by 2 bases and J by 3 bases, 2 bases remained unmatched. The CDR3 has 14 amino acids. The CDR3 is CASSLSLAGYEQYF. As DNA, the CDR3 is TGTGCCAGCAGTTTATCACTAGCGGGCTACGAGCAGTACTTC.

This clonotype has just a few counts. The CDR3, as DNA: TGTGCCAGCAGCTTCTCCGGGACAATTGGCTACACCTTC. It encodes CASSFSGTIGYTF. The chain recombines TRBV7-9 with TRBJ1-2; D possibly corresponds to TRBD1 (6 bases). Trimming removed 3 bases from V and 7 bases from J, with 12 bases in between. CDR1 and CDR2 from the germline V gene are SEHNR and FQNEAQ (reference sequence). The CDR3 loop spans 13 amino acids.

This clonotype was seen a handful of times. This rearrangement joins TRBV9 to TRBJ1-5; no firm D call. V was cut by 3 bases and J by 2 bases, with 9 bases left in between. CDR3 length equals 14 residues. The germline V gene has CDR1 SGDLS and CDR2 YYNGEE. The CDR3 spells CASSADVGNQPQHF. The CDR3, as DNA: TGTGCCAGCAGCGCGGACGTTGGCAATCAGCCCCAGCATTTT.

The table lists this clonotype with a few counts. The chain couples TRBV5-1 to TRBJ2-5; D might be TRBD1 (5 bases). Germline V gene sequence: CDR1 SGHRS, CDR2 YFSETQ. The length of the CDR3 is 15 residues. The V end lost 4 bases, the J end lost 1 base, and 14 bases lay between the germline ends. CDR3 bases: TGCGCCAGCAGCCCGCAGACAGTGACCCAAGAGACCCAGTACTTC. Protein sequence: CASSPQTVTQETQYF.

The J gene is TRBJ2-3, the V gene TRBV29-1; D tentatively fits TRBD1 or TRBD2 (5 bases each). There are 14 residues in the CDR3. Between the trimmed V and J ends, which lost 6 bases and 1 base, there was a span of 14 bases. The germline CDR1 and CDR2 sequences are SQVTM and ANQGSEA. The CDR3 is CSVPPPGRTDTQYF. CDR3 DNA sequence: TGCAGCGTCCCGCCGCCGGGGCGCACAGATACGCAGTATTTT.

The chain's CDR3 is CASSPPSAAAQETQYF. CDR3 nucleotides: TGTGCCAGCTCACCACCGTCGGCTGCCGCCCAAGAGACCCAGTACTTC. This sequence joins TRBV18 and TRBJ2-5; D remains unclear. Germline loops: CDR1 KGHSH, CDR2 LQKENI. V gave up 0 bases and J gave up 1 base, with 12 bases separating them. The CDR3 spans 16 residues.

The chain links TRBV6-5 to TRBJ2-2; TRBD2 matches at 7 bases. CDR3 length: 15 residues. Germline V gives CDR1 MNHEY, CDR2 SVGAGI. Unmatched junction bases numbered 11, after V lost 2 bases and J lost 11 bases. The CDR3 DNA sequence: TGTGCCAGCAGTTACCCCGGCGGGGGTCCATCCGAGCTGTTTTTT. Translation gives CASSYPGGGPSELFF.